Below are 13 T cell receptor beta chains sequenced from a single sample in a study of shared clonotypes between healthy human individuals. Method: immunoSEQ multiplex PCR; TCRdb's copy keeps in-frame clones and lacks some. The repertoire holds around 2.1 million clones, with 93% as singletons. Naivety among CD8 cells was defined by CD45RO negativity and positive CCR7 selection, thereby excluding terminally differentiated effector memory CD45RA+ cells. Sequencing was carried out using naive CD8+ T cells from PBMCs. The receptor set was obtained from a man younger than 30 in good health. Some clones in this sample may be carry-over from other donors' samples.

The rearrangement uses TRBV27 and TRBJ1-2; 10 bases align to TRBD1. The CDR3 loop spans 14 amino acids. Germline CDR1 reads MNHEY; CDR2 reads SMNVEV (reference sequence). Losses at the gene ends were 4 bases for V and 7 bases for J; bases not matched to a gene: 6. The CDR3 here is CASSSGQGGLGYTF. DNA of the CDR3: TGTGCCAGCAGTTCCGGACAGGGGGGACTTGGCTACACCTTC.

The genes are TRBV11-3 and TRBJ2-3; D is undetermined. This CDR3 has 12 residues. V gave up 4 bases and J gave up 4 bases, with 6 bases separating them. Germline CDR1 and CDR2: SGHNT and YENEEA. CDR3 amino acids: CASSSRADTQYF. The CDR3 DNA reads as TGTGCCAGCAGCTCTAGGGCAGATACGCAGTATTTT.

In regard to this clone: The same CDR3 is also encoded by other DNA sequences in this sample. CDR3 sequence: CASSGGRETQYF. The CDR3 DNA reads TGTGCCAGCAGCGGTGGGCGGGAGACCCAGTACTTC. The chain combines TRBV7-9 with TRBJ2-5; no definite D call. The length of the CDR3 is 12 residues. Germline loops: CDR1 SEHNR, CDR2 FQNEAQ (reference sequence). Trimming took 5 bases from V and 5 from J, leaving 9 bases between them.

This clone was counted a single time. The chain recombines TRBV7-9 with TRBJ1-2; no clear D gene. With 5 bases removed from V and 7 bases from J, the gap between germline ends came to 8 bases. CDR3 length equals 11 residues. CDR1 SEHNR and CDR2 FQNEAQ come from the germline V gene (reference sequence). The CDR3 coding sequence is TGTGCCAGCAGCCTCGGTTTTGGCTACACCTTC. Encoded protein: CASSLGFGYTF.

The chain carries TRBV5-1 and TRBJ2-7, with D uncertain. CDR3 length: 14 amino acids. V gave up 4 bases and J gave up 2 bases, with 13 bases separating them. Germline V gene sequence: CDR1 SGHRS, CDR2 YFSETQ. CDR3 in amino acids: CASSPHWGTYEQYF. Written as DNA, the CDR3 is TGCGCCAGCAGCCCCCACTGGGGAACCTACGAGCAGTACTTC.

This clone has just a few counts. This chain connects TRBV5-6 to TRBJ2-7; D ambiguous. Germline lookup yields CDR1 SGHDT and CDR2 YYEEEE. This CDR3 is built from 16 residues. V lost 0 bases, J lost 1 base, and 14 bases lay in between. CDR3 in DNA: TGTGCCAGCAGCTTGGGTACGGGCCGTCGGTCCTACGAGCAGTACTTC. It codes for CASSLGTGRRSYEQYF. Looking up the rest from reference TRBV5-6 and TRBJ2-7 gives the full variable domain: DAGVTQSPTHLIKTRGQQVTLRCSPKSGHDTVSWYQQALGQGPQFIFQYYEEEERQRGNFPDRFSGHQFPNYSSELNVNALLLGDSALYLCASSLGTGRRSYEQYFGPGTRLTVT.

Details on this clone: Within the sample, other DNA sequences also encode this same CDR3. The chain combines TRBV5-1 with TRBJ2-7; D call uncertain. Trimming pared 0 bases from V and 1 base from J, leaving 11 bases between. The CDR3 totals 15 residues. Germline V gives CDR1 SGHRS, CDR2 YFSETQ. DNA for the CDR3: TGCGCCAGCAGCTTGGGACAAGGCCGATCCTACGAGCAGTACTTC. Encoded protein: CASSLGQGRSYEQYF.

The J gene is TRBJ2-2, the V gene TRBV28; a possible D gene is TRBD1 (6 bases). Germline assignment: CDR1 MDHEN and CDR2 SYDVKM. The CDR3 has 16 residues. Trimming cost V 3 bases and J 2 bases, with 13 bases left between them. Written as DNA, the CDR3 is TGTGCCAGCAGTTTTTGGAACAGGGACAACACCGGGGAGCTGTTTTTT. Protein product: CASSFWNRDNTGELFF.

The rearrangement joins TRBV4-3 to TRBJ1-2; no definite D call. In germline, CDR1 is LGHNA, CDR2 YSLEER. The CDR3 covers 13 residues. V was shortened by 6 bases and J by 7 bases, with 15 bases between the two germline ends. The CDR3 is CASSPRPRSGYTF. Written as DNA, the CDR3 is TGCGCCAGCAGTCCCAGACCGAGGAGTGGCTACACCTTC.

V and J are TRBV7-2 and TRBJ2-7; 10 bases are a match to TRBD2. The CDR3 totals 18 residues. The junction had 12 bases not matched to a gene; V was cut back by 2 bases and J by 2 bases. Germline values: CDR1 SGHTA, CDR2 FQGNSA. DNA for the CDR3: TGTGCCAGCAGCTTATCACCCTTTACTAGCGGGACCGCCTACGAGCAGTACTTC. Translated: CASSLSPFTSGTAYEQYF.

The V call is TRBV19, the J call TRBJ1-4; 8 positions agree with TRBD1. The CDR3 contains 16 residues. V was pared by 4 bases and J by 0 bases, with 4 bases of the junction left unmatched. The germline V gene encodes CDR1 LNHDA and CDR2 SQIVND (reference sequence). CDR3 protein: CASSNRDRPTNEKLFF. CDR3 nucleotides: TGTGCCAGTAGTAATCGGGACAGGCCAACTAATGAAAAACTGTTTTTT.

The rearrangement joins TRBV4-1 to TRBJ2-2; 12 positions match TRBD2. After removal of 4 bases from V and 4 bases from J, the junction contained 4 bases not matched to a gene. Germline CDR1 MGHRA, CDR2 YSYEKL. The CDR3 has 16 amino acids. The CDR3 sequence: CASSLRLAGVTGELFF. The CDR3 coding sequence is TGCGCCAGCAGCCTTAGACTAGCGGGAGTCACCGGGGAGCTGTTTTTT.

CDR3 sequence reads: CASSPRETSYTGELFF. The CDR3 region has the DNA TGTGCCAGCAGTCCCCGAGAGACTAGCTACACCGGGGAGCTGTTTTTT. The chain combines TRBV27 with TRBJ2-2; TRBD2 matches at 7 bases. CDR3 size: 16 residues. J lost 3 bases, V lost 5 bases, and 9 bases had no gene match. Germline CDR1 MNHEY, CDR2 SMNVEV (reference sequence).